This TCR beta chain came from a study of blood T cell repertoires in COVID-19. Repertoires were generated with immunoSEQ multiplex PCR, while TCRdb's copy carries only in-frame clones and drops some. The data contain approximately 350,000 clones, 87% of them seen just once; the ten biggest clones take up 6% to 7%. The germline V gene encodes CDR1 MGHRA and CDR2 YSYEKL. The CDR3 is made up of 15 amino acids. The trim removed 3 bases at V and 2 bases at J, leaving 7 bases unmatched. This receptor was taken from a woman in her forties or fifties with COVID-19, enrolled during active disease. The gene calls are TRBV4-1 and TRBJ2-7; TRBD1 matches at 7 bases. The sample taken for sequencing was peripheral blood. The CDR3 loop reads CASSQNRGSPYEQYF. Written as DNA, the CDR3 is TGCGCCAGCAGCCAGAACAGGGGCAGCCCCTACGAGCAGTACTTC.